The text below deals with one TCR beta chain. The sample comes from a study of blood T cell repertoires in COVID-19. Background on the study: Samples came from the United States, Italy and Spain, spanning acute and convalescent COVID-19. Nucleic acid was either cDNA or gDNA, and it came from T cells, B-cell-depleted T cells, or PBMCs.

In the authors' methods: The authors estimated nucleated cell counts from reference gene primer amplification. Data came from immunoSEQ multiplex PCR; TCRdb stores just in-frame clones and leaves some out. V and J calls and clone size come straight from that table; D and trimming were deduced from the DNA. The repertoire holds 250,000 to 300,000 clones, with about 88% as singletons. This receptor was taken from a man between 18 and 29 years old with active or convalescent COVID-19. The sample consisted of peripheral blood.

The CDR3 loop reads CASSPEIGRANEKLFF. In DNA, the CDR3 is TGTGCCAGCTCACCGGAGATAGGTCGGGCTAATGAAAAACTGTTTTTT. V usage is TRBV18 and J usage is TRBJ1-4; no reliable D call. The V gene lost 3 bases and the J gene lost 3 bases, with 14 bases spanning the gap. The CDR3 runs 16 residues. CDR1 and CDR2 from the germline V gene are KGHSH and LQKENI.